One sample yielded the 15 T cell receptor beta chains listed below, sequenced in a study of blood T cells in healthy people across ages. A sample-barcoded 5' primer and a J-beta primer mix were used in a second PCR of roughly 6 to 11 cycles. TCRdb used MiXCR to reprocess the 5' RACE reads, holding one entry per CDR3 protein. The table includes 450,000 to 700,000 distinct CDR3 sequences, 25% to 30% detected once. The sequenced material came from blood. The receptor source for this set is a woman in her 70s in good health.

The genes are TRBV6-6 and TRBJ2-4; 11 bases map to TRBD1. Germline CDR1 MNHNY, CDR2 SVGAGI (reference sequence). Germline trimming cut 6 bases from V and 9 bases from J; bases unmatched to any gene: 10. The CDR3 loop spans 15 amino acids. The CDR3 DNA follows: TGTGCCAGCAGCACAGGACAGGGGGCATTGGGCATTCAGTACTTC. Residues: CASSTGQGALGIQYF.

This clonotype was found a few times. The rearrangement uses TRBV7-2 and TRBJ2-4, with TRBD2 matching 15 bases. J lost 9 bases, V lost 5 bases, and 8 bases had no gene match. Germline CDR1 reads SGHTA; CDR2 reads FQGNSA. The CDR3 consists of 16 residues. CDR3 region: CASSKGLAGGEGIQYF. DNA for the CDR3: TGTGCCAGCAGCAAGGGACTAGCGGGGGGTGAGGGCATTCAGTACTTC.

The rearrangement joins TRBV2 to TRBJ2-3; 11 nucleotides match TRBD2. V lost 4 bases, J lost 2 bases, and 5 bases stayed unmatched. This CDR3 region has 16 residues. Looked up from germline, CDR1 is SNHLY and CDR2 is FYNNEI. The CDR3 protein is CASSGTSGRSTDTQYF. CDR3 sequence (DNA): TGTGCCAGCAGTGGGACTAGCGGGCGTTCCACAGATACGCAGTATTTT.

Worth noting for this clonotype: The conserved phenylalanine or tryptophan normally closing the CDR3 is absent here, so this likely arose from a read error. The chain joins TRBV20-1 to TRBJ2-5; D unresolved. The DNA end is more similar to TRBJ2-1, so the J call may be wrong. CDR1 DFQATT and CDR2 SNEGSKA come from the germline V gene (reference sequence). This CDR3 spans 12 amino acids. CDR3 residues: CSARDGRSRQFL. CDR3 nucleotides: TGCAGTGCTAGAGATGGAAGAAGTAGGCAGTTCCTC.

The gene calls are TRBV7-2 and TRBJ1-3; D not resolved. Germline V CDR1 and CDR2: SGHTA, FQGNSA. The CDR3 runs to 15 residues. V lost 0 bases and J 2 bases, leaving 8 bases between the germline ends. This chain's CDR3 is CASSLAEAAGNTIYF. CDR3 coding DNA: TGTGCCAGCAGCTTAGCGGAGGCAGCTGGAAACACCATATATTTT.

This chain joins TRBV7-9 and TRBJ2-7; no reliable D call. The germline V gene has CDR1 SEHNR and CDR2 FQNEAQ (reference sequence). The length of the CDR3 is 14 residues. The germline V and J ends were trimmed by 3 bases and 1 base, with 10 bases remaining between them. The CDR3 DNA is TGTGCCAGCAGCTTCGCGACAAATTCCTACGAGCAGTACTTC. Protein product: CASSFATNSYEQYF.

This clonotype appeared a few times. V gene TRBV7-2 combines with J gene TRBJ1-1, with D perhaps matching TRBD1 (5 bases). V was pared by 5 bases and J by 5 bases, with 21 bases between. The CDR3 has 16 amino acids. Germline assignment: CDR1 SGHTA and CDR2 FQGNSA. The CDR3 region has the DNA TGTGCCAGCAGCCGGGGGGTCGGGCCGGGTGAGACTGAAGCTTTCTTT. Translated: CASSRGVGPGETEAFF. The whole variable domain, remainder taken from reference TRBV7-2 and TRBJ1-1, is GAGVSQSPSNKVTEKGKDVELRCDPISGHTALYWYRQSLGQGLEFLIYFQGNSAPDKSGLPSDRFSAERTGGSVSTLTIQRTQQEDSAVYLCASSRGVGPGETEAFFGQGTRLTVV.

This clonotype was seen more than once but under ten times. A junction end diverges from the germline sequence, so it may reflect a read error. The genes are TRBV7-3 and TRBJ1-1, with unresolved D. Per germline, CDR1 SGHTA and CDR2 FQGTGA. The CDR3 extends over 13 amino acids. This CDR3 reads CAISLVKNTEAFF. In DNA form, the CDR3 reads TGTGCCATCAGCTTAGTTAAGAACACTGAAGCTTTCTTT. The complete variable domain, with remaining parts taken from reference TRBV7-3 and TRBJ1-1, reads GAGVSQTPSNKVTEKGKYVELRCDPISGHTALYWYRQSLGQGPEFLIYFQGTGAADDSGLPNDRFFAVRPEGSVSTLKIQRTERGDSAVYLCAISLVKNTEAFFGQGTRLTVV.

The V call is TRBV4-3, the J call TRBJ2-1, with unresolved D. Germline loops: CDR1 LGHNA, CDR2 YSLEER. Trimming stripped 0 bases from V and 4 bases from J, with 10 bases between. The CDR3 runs 15 residues. The CDR3 spells CASSQDVGKYNEQFF. The DNA of the CDR3 is TGCGCCAGCAGCCAAGATGTGGGCAAGTACAATGAGCAGTTCTTC.

This clonotype was seen a handful of times. Since the CDR3 does not end with the conserved phenylalanine or tryptophan, this likely comes from a read error. The V and J genes are TRBV12-3 or TRBV12-4 and TRBJ2-3, with 7 bases matching TRBD1. The CDR3 has 15 residues. The CDR3 spells CAGRRTGVSTDTQYS. For the CDR3, the DNA is TGTGCCGGCAGAAGGACAGGAGTAAGCACAGATACGCAGTATTCT.

This clonotype came up a few times. CDR3 loop: CASRSNGYTF. The DNA of the CDR3 is TGTGCCAGCAGGAGTAATGGCTACACCTTC. The chain carries TRBV6-2 or TRBV6-3 and TRBJ1-2; D gene unclear. Germline V gene sequence: CDR1 MNHEY, CDR2 SVGEGT. There are 10 residues in the CDR3. Trimming left V 6 bases short and J 6 bases short, with 5 bases between.

There are a few counts of this clonotype. The chain carries TRBV20-1 and TRBJ1-2; maybe TRBD1 (5 bases). Deletions cut 2 bases from V and 7 bases from J, with 17 bases between. Germline V gene sequence: CDR1 DFQATT, CDR2 SNEGSKA (reference sequence). This CDR3 has 14 residues. CDR3 region: CSARIDTGGLGYTF. In nucleotides, the CDR3 is TGCAGTGCTAGAATAGATACAGGTGGCCTTGGCTACACCTTC.

This clonotype was counted only a few times. The J gene is TRBJ2-3, the V gene TRBV24-1; D remains ambiguous. The ends were cut back, 0 bases at V and 0 bases at J, with 9 bases in the middle. Germline values: CDR1 KGHDR, CDR2 SFDVKD. CDR3 length: 16 residues. The CDR3 loop reads CATSDLPGTSTDTQYF. CDR3 DNA sequence: TGTGCCACCAGTGATTTGCCCGGAACTAGCACAGATACGCAGTATTTT.

V gene TRBV5-8 combines with J gene TRBJ1-4, with D maybe TRBD1 (6 bases). V was trimmed by 3 bases and J by 6 bases, leaving 12 bases between them. This CDR3 contains 14 residues. The germline V gene has CDR1 SGHTS and CDR2 YDEGEE. CDR3 coding DNA: TGTGCCAGCAGCTGGGGACATCCGGATGAAAAACTGTTTTTT. Translated: CASSWGHPDEKLFF. Variable domain in full (rest from reference TRBV5-8 and TRBJ1-4): EAGVTQSPTHLIKTRGQQATLRCSPISGHTSVYWYQQALGLGLQFLLWYDEGEERNRGNFPPRFSGRQFPNYSSELNVNALELEDSALYLCASSWGHPDEKLFFGSGTQLSVL.

The rearrangement links TRBV29-1 to TRBJ2-1; TRBD1 is a possible D gene (7 bases). Germline V gene sequence: CDR1 SQVTM, CDR2 ANQGSEA. Trimming cost V 5 bases and J 6 bases, with 11 bases left between them. The CDR3 contains 12 residues. CDR3 DNA sequence: TGCAGCGTTCATCAGGGGGGCAATGAGCAGTTCTTC. Translated: CSVHQGGNEQFF.